The clone carrying this TCR beta chain was observed a single time. No antigen is known for it. The CDR3 extends over 17 amino acids. Per germline, CDR1 LGHNA and CDR2 YNFKEQ. Trimming cost V 1 base and J 6 bases, with 21 bases left between them. The data stem from a study of shared clonotypes between healthy human individuals. Using immunoSEQ multiplex PCR, the repertoire was profiled, and TCRdb retains in-frame clones only, with some absent. The sample lists about 2.4 million clones; approximately 93% were seen once. Study-level findings and limits: The study sampled only blood, and tissue repertoires likely differ.

The sequence was obtained from a man aged 18 to 30 in good health. Some clones in this sample may be carry-over from other donors' samples. The chain is built from TRBV4-2 and TRBJ2-5, with D possibly being TRBD2 (5 bases). Specimen: naive CD4+ T cells from PBMCs. The subset here: CD45RA+ positively selected. CDR3 amino acids: CASSQAPLGQTGKTQYF. CDR3 in DNA: TGTGCCAGCAGCCAAGCGCCCCTGGGCCAGACGGGGAAGACCCAGTACTTC.